This is a list of T cell receptor beta chains from one sample in a study of blood T cell repertoires in COVID-19. Clones were sequenced by immunoSEQ multiplex PCR, and TCRdb holds only the in-frame ones, with some missing. This sample has about 83,000 clones, with under 95% found just once. The sequencing sample was made of peripheral blood. The receptors derive from a woman over 75 with active or convalescent COVID-19. Both conserved end residues are trimmed from each CDR3.

>TRBV6-2/TRBV6-3|TRBJ1-5
ASSLGDSSQPQH
>TRBV11-2|TRBJ1-1
ASSFLSEAF
>TRBV5-1|TRBJ2-1
ASRRTGKIEQF
>TRBV5-4|TRBJ2-7
ASSWGLAGTYEQY
>TRBV5-1|TRBJ1-3
ASALTVSSGNTIY
>TRBV28|TRBJ1-4
ASSLRATTNEKLF
>TRBV6-6|TRBJ2-5
ASSYIQGLEETQY
>TRBV5-4|TRBJ2-3
ASSSQGAGTDTQY
>TRBV27|TRBJ1-4
ASRKTGVATNEKLF
>TRBV5-5|TRBJ2-7
ASSFIGEGYEQY
>TRBV7-2|TRBJ2-1
ASSHRAGEQF
>TRBV12-3/TRBV12-4|TRBJ1-2
ASPGREGYT
>TRBV6-5|TRBJ1-2
ASSYETGSYGYT
>TRBV28|TRBJ1-2
ASSLGVGFGGYGYT
>TRBV21-1|TRBJ2-3
ASTNYRLSTDTQY
>TRBV6-5|TRBJ2-3
ASRINRGSTDTQY
>TRBV19|TRBJ1-1
ASSIGEGAGTEAF
>TRBV6-2/TRBV6-3|TRBJ2-7
ASSNHYTGQPSYEQY
>TRBV6-5|TRBJ1-1
ASRETGLKNTEAF
>TRBV28|TRBJ1-2
ASSFFNGNDGYT
>TRBV21-1|TRBJ2-7
ASSNRRGGPEQY
>TRBV5-1|TRBJ2-5
ASSLAGAALQETQY
>TRBV27|TRBJ2-1
ASSPGLAGGHEQF
>TRBV5-1|TRBJ1-2
ASSLVGAEVGGGYT
>TRBV7-2|TRBJ1-6
ASSSPTGRGSPLH
>TRBV9|TRBJ1-6
ASSVGRGGSPLH
>TRBV5-1|TRBJ1-4
ASSFFPGQGGSGRNEKLF
>TRBV7-2|TRBJ2-1
ASSFLAGGAGGGQF
>TRBV27|TRBJ1-5
ASSFTGAGQPQH
>TRBV6-2/TRBV6-3|TRBJ1-2
ASSYADSVYGYT
>TRBV30|TRBJ2-1
AWSEVSGASYNEQF
>TRBV7-6|TRBJ2-3
ASSLGAGERADTQY
>TRBV3-1/TRBV3-2|TRBJ1-1
ASSRIRDSEAF
>TRBV7-7|TRBJ2-5
ASSPTGVAETQY
>TRBV11-2|TRBJ1-6
ASSLESRGANSPLH
>TRBV5-5|TRBJ2-7
ASSPWTGTYEQY
>TRBV6-5|TRBJ2-7
ASRQGAYEQY
>TRBV5-1|TRBJ2-2
ASTVAGGPVGELF
>TRBV3-1/TRBV3-2|TRBJ1-1
ASSRQGKEAF